This TCR beta chain was identified during a study of shared clonotypes between healthy human individuals. Over several immunoSEQ plates, each subset's genomic DNA was distributed in even portions. The assay was immunoSEQ multiplex PCR, and TCRdb's table has in-frame clones only and misses some. This sample carries roughly 1,100,000 clones, 75% of them seen once, and the ten largest clones take around 1.4%. The germline gives CDR1 SGDLS, CDR2 YYNGEE. CDR3 length: 16 residues. The ends were cut back, 3 bases at V and 1 base at J, with 15 bases in the middle. CD45RA+ naive and CD45RA-negative memory subsets were separated from CD4+ cells.

The V and J genes are TRBV9 and TRBJ2-3; D is ambiguous. The sample was memory CD4+ T cells sorted from blood. The subset denotes: CD45RA-negative fraction. The receptor's source is a man younger than 30 in good health. The CDR3 sequence is CASSGAGSPRTDTQYF. In nucleotides, the CDR3 is TGTGCCAGCAGCGGAGCCGGGTCTCCCCGCACAGATACGCAGTATTTT.